This is a list of T cell receptor beta chains from one sample in a study of T cell responses to AZD1222 COVID-19 vaccine. TCRdb keeps only in-frame clones here, not all; method: immunoSEQ multiplex PCR. The sample comprises approximately 150,000 clones, 88% of which are singletons, and about 5.4% rests with the top ten. The starting material was peripheral blood, obtained 28 days after the second dose of the MenACWY control vaccine. The receptors stem from an adult who received the MenACWY meningococcal vaccine as a control. CDR3s include the opening cysteine and the closing phenylalanine or tryptophan. The D gene is left open where the match is weak. Some rows have no size entry. The others give once, few or many, or a class for an expanded clone.

CDR3nt: TGTGCCAGTAGTACCCTGACGGACGGCATTAATGAAAAACTGTTTTTT
CDR3aa: CASSTLTDGINEKLFF
v_gene: TRBV19
j_gene: TRBJ1-4
d_gene: .
abundance: few

CDR3nt: TGTGCCACCAGCAGATGGTCACAGGCGGGCGGAAACACCATATATTTT
CDR3aa: CATSRWSQAGGNTIYF
v_gene: TRBV15
j_gene: TRBJ1-3
d_gene: .
abundance: .

CDR3nt: TGCGCCAGCAGCCAAAACCCCCGGGGGCCGGAGACCGGGGAGCTGTTTTTT
CDR3aa: CASSQNPRGPETGELFF
v_gene: TRBV4-3
j_gene: TRBJ2-2
d_gene: .
abundance: .

CDR3nt: TGTGCCAGCAGGGAAGCCGGTGCAACTAATGAAAAACTGTTTTTT
CDR3aa: CASREAGATNEKLFF
v_gene: TRBV2
j_gene: TRBJ1-4
d_gene: .
abundance: .

CDR3nt: TGTGCCAGCAGCTTGGGACAGCAAGAGACCCAGTACTTC
CDR3aa: CASSLGQQETQYF
v_gene: TRBV5-4
j_gene: TRBJ2-5
d_gene: .
abundance: .

CDR3nt: TGTGCCAGCTTTTTTCCGGTCGGGGAAGGGGACTATGGCTACACCTTC
CDR3aa: CASFFPVGEGDYGYTF
v_gene: TRBV28
j_gene: TRBJ1-2
d_gene: .
abundance: .

CDR3nt: TGTGCCAGCAGCCTAGGACTAGCGGGAGAGGAGGAGACCCAGTACTTC
CDR3aa: CASSLGLAGEEETQYF
v_gene: TRBV11-3
j_gene: TRBJ2-5
d_gene: TRBD2
abundance: once

CDR3nt: TGCAGCGTTTTGTTTCTCTATGGCTACACCTTC
CDR3aa: CSVLFLYGYTF
v_gene: TRBV29-1
j_gene: TRBJ1-2
d_gene: .
abundance: .

CDR3nt: TGTGCCAGCAGTGAATCCGGGGAGGTCGAGCAGTACTTC
CDR3aa: CASSESGEVEQYF
v_gene: TRBV25-1
j_gene: TRBJ2-7
d_gene: .
abundance: .

CDR3nt: TGTGCCAGCGGACAGGGAAACTCCTACGAGCAGTACTTC
CDR3aa: CASGQGNSYEQYF
v_gene: TRBV6-5
j_gene: TRBJ2-7
d_gene: TRBD1
abundance: .

CDR3nt: TGTGCCAGCAGCTTACAGCAGGGGTTTGTTTCACCCCTCCACTTT
CDR3aa: CASSLQQGFVSPLHF
v_gene: TRBV11-3
j_gene: TRBJ1-6
d_gene: .
abundance: .

CDR3nt: TGTGCCAGCAGCTCTCGACAGGGGGATACTGAAGCTTTCTTT
CDR3aa: CASSSRQGDTEAFF
v_gene: TRBV5-6
j_gene: TRBJ1-1
d_gene: TRBD1
abundance: .

CDR3nt: TGTGCCAGCAGCTTCCTTCGGGATTACACTGAAGCTTTCTTT
CDR3aa: CASSFLRDYTEAFF
v_gene: TRBV7-8
j_gene: TRBJ1-1
d_gene: .
abundance: .

CDR3nt: TGTGCCAGCAGCCTATACGGGAGCTCCGCCTTC
CDR3aa: CASSLYGSSAF
v_gene: TRBV7-9
j_gene: TRBJ1-2
d_gene: .
abundance: .

CDR3nt: TGTGCCAGCAGCTCCCGGACAGGCCACCTCTACGAGCAGTACTTC
CDR3aa: CASSSRTGHLYEQYF
v_gene: TRBV11-3
j_gene: TRBJ2-7
d_gene: TRBD1
abundance: once

CDR3nt: TGTGCCAGCACCCTCTCCTCGGGGAGGCTTGTAGCTTTCTTT
CDR3aa: CASTLSSGRLVAFF
v_gene: TRBV6-5
j_gene: TRBJ1-1
d_gene: .
abundance: .

CDR3nt: TGCAGTGCCTCATACAGGGTCAGCCACACCTTC
CDR3aa: CSASYRVSHTF
v_gene: TRBV20-1
j_gene: TRBJ1-2
d_gene: .
abundance: .

CDR3nt: TGTGCCACCAGTGATTTGCGGGGGTATGGCTACACCTTC
CDR3aa: CATSDLRGYGYTF
v_gene: TRBV24-1
j_gene: TRBJ1-2
d_gene: .
abundance: .

CDR3nt: TGTGCCAGTAGTATAAGGGTAGTATCCACAGATACGCAGTATTTT
CDR3aa: CASSIRVVSTDTQYF
v_gene: TRBV19
j_gene: TRBJ2-3
d_gene: .
abundance: once

CDR3nt: TGTGCCAGCTATGTTACAGGGTTGGACACTGAAGCTTTCTTT
CDR3aa: CASYVTGLDTEAFF
v_gene: TRBV6-5
j_gene: TRBJ1-1
d_gene: .
abundance: .

CDR3nt: TGTGCCAGCAGCTTAATCAGAGCCTCCTCTTGGGTATCCTACGAGCAGTACTTC
CDR3aa: CASSLIRASSWVSYEQYF
v_gene: TRBV5-4
j_gene: TRBJ2-7
d_gene: .
abundance: .

CDR3nt: TGTGCCAGCAGTGAAACGGGTGATCAGCCCCAGCATTTT
CDR3aa: CASSETGDQPQHF
v_gene: TRBV2
j_gene: TRBJ1-5
d_gene: .
abundance: .

CDR3nt: TGTGCCAGCAGCTTAGCGCTTATTGGGGGCTCGGCTTTCTTT
CDR3aa: CASSLALIGGSAFF
v_gene: TRBV7-8
j_gene: TRBJ1-1
d_gene: .
abundance: .

CDR3nt: TGCGCCAGCAGTTTTGGGTTTGGGGGGCAAGAGACCCAGTACTTC
CDR3aa: CASSFGFGGQETQYF
v_gene: TRBV5-1
j_gene: TRBJ2-5
d_gene: .
abundance: .

CDR3nt: TGTGCCAGCAGACGCTACGTTTCGGCGAACACTGAAGCTTTCTTT
CDR3aa: CASRRYVSANTEAFF
v_gene: TRBV4-2
j_gene: TRBJ1-1
d_gene: .
abundance: .

CDR3nt: TGTGCCAGCAGAAAGTACTCGAACACCGGGGAGCTGTTTTTT
CDR3aa: CASRKYSNTGELFF
v_gene: TRBV2
j_gene: TRBJ2-2
d_gene: .
abundance: .

CDR3nt: TGTGCCAGCAGCCCGCTGTTAGGGTTTGCAACTAATGAAAAACTGTTTTTT
CDR3aa: CASSPLLGFATNEKLFF
v_gene: TRBV11-2
j_gene: TRBJ1-4
d_gene: .
abundance: .

CDR3nt: TGTGCCATCAGTGGGACTCCCCCAGATACGCAGTATTTT
CDR3aa: CAISGTPPDTQYF
v_gene: TRBV10-3
j_gene: TRBJ2-3
d_gene: .
abundance: .

CDR3nt: TGCGCCAGCGCCGGGACGAGCTCCTACGAGCAGTACTTC
CDR3aa: CASAGTSSYEQYF
v_gene: TRBV5-1
j_gene: TRBJ2-7
d_gene: .
abundance: .

CDR3nt: TGTGCCAGCAGATTTAGGGGGTTAACCTACAATGAGCAGTTCTTC
CDR3aa: CASRFRGLTYNEQFF
v_gene: TRBV7-2
j_gene: TRBJ2-1
d_gene: .
abundance: .

CDR3nt: TGTGCCACCCGATCGGGGGAACTCCACTTT
CDR3aa: CATRSGELHF
v_gene: TRBV28
j_gene: TRBJ1-6
d_gene: .
abundance: .

CDR3nt: TGTGCCTGGGCCCCTACCGGGAATGAGCAGTTCTTC
CDR3aa: CAWAPTGNEQFF
v_gene: TRBV30
j_gene: TRBJ2-1
d_gene: .
abundance: .

CDR3nt: TGTGCCAGCAGCCCCGGGACACCTTACAATGAGCAGTTCTTC
CDR3aa: CASSPGTPYNEQFF
v_gene: TRBV7-3
j_gene: TRBJ2-1
d_gene: .
abundance: once

CDR3nt: TGTGCCAGCAGCCCGGGACAGGGGGGGCTTCAGCCCCAGCATTTT
CDR3aa: CASSPGQGGLQPQHF
v_gene: TRBV9
j_gene: TRBJ1-5
d_gene: TRBD1
abundance: .

CDR3nt: TGTGCCAGCACCTTAACAGGGGGCGCCTCCGAAGCTTTCTTT
CDR3aa: CASTLTGGASEAFF
v_gene: TRBV3-1/TRBV3-2
j_gene: TRBJ1-1
d_gene: TRBD1
abundance: once

CDR3nt: TGCGCCAGCAGCTTGGGGCTAGCGGGAGTCCAAGAGACCCAGTACTTC
CDR3aa: CASSLGLAGVQETQYF
v_gene: TRBV5-1
j_gene: TRBJ2-5
d_gene: TRBD2
abundance: .

CDR3nt: TGTGCCAGTTTCTTCCCTGGAGAAAAACTGTTTTTT
CDR3aa: CASFFPGEKLFF
v_gene: TRBV6-6
j_gene: TRBJ1-4
d_gene: .
abundance: .

CDR3nt: TGTGCCAGCAGCCGGCACACTAATGAAAAACTGTTTTTT
CDR3aa: CASSRHTNEKLFF
v_gene: TRBV7-8
j_gene: TRBJ1-4
d_gene: .
abundance: .

CDR3nt: TGCGCCAGCAGCTCACAGGGGGCATACACTGAAGCTTTCTTT
CDR3aa: CASSSQGAYTEAFF
v_gene: TRBV5-1
j_gene: TRBJ1-1
d_gene: TRBD1
abundance: .

CDR3nt: TGTGCCAGCAGCCAATATCCAGGCTCCGGGGAGCTGTTTTTT
CDR3aa: CASSQYPGSGELFF
v_gene: TRBV3-1/TRBV3-2
j_gene: TRBJ2-2
d_gene: .
abundance: once

CDR3nt: TGCGCCAGCAGCCAAGGACAGAGCTCCTACAATGAGCAGTTCTTC
CDR3aa: CASSQGQSSYNEQFF
v_gene: TRBV4-3
j_gene: TRBJ2-1
d_gene: .
abundance: .